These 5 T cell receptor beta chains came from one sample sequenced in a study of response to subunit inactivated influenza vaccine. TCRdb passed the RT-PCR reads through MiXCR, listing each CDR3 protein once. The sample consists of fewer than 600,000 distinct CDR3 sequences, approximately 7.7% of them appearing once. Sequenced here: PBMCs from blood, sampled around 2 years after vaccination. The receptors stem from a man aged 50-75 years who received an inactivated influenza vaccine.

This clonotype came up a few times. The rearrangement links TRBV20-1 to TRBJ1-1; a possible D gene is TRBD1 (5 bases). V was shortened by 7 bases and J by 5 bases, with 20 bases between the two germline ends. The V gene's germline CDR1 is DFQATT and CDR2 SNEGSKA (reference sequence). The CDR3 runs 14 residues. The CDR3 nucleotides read TGCAGTGTTTCTGACAGCCAAACGAGAACTGAAGCTTTCTTT. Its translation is CSVSDSQTRTEAFF.

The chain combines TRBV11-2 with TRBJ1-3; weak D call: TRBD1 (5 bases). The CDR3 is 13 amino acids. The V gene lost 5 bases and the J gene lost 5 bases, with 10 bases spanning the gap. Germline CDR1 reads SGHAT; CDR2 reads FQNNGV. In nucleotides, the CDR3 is TGTGCCAGCAGCCCCGGGACCCGAAACACCATATATTTT. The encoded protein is CASSPGTRNTIYF.

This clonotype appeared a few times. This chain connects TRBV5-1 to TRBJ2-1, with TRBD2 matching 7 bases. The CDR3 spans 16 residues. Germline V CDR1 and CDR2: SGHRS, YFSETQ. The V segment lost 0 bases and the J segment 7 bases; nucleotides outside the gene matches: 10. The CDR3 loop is CASSLAFGGIYNEQFF. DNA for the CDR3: TGCGCCAGCAGCTTGGCCTTCGGGGGGATATATAATGAGCAGTTCTTC.

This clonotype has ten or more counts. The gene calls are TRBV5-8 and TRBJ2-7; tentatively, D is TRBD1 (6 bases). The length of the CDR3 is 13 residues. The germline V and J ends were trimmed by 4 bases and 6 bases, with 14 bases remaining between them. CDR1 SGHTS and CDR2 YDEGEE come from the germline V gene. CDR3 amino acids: CASSQGTFIEQYF. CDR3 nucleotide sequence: TGTGCCAGCAGCCAGGGGACCTTCATCGAGCAGTACTTC. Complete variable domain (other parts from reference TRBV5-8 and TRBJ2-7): EAGVTQSPTHLIKTRGQQATLRCSPISGHTSVYWYQQALGLGLQFLLWYDEGEERNRGNFPPRFSGRQFPNYSSELNVNALELEDSALYLCASSQGTFIEQYFGPGTRLTVT.

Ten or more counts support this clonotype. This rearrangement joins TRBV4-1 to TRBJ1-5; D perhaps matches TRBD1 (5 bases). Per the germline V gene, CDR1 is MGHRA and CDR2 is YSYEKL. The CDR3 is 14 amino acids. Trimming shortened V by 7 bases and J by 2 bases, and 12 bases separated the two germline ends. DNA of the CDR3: TGCGCCAGCACCAGGGTTCTGGGCAATCAGCCCCAGCATTTT. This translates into CASTRVLGNQPQHF.